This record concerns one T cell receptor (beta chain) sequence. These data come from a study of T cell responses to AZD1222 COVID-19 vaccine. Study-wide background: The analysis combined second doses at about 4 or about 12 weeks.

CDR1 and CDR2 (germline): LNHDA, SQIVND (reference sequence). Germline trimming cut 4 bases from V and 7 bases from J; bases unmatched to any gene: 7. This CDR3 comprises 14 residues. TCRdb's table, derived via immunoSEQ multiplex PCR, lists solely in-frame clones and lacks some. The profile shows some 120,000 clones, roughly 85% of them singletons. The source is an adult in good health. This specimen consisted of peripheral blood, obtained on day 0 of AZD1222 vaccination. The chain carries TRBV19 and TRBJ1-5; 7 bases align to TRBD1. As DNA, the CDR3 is TGTGCCAGTAGTACGGACAGGACGGGACAGCCCCAGCATTTT. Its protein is CASSTDRTGQPQHF.